The present entry profiles one TCR beta chain with its context. The CDR3 covers 15 residues. Germline V CDR1 and CDR2: SNHLY, FYNNEI. Deletions cut 5 bases from V and 5 bases from J, with 18 bases between. The method was immunoSEQ multiplex PCR; TCRdb's version includes in-frame clones alone and lacks a portion of them. Of about 230,000 clones in the sample, over 75% were seen once. The entry originates in a study of control samples from healthy donors and cancer patients. The chain has TRBV2 and TRBJ1-1, with D unclear. The specimen sequenced was PBMCs. This clonotype originated in a woman aged 60-70 years with lung cancer. The CDR3 here is CASSTTRTLGTEAFF. The DNA of the CDR3 is TGTGCCAGCAGTACCACCCGGACCCTTGGAACTGAAGCTTTCTTT.